This is a list of T cell receptor beta chains from one sample in a study of T cell changes during pregnancy in multiple sclerosis. The assay was immunoSEQ multiplex PCR, and TCRdb's table has in-frame clones only and misses some. This table has fewer than 50,000 clones, approximately 94% appearing once. Sequencing was performed on CD4+ T cells from peripheral blood mononuclear cells, taken in the third trimester of pregnancy. All receptors come from a female donor with multiple sclerosis, enrolled in a pregnancy study. The CDR3 runs from the conserved cysteine through the conserved F or W. Fields, in order: clone size, V gene, J gene, D gene, CDR3 protein, CDR3 DNA. The D gene is left open where the match is weak. Clone size is given for some rows only: seen once, a few or many times, or a class if the clone is expanded.

clone size: NA; V gene: TRBV25-1; J gene: TRBJ2-7; D gene: NA; CDR3 protein: CASSEAGQGLGEQYF; CDR3 DNA: TGTGCCAGCAGTGAAGCCGGGCAGGGCTTAGGTGAGCAGTACTTC
clone size: NA; V gene: TRBV9; J gene: TRBJ1-6; D gene: NA; CDR3 protein: CASSVEAQGRDSPLHF; CDR3 DNA: TGTGCCAGCAGCGTAGAGGCTCAGGGGCGGGATTCACCCCTCCACTTT
clone size: NA; V gene: TRBV9; J gene: TRBJ1-6; D gene: NA; CDR3 protein: CASSVGGENSPLHF; CDR3 DNA: TGTGCCAGCAGCGTAGGGGGGGAAAATTCACCCCTCCACTTT
clone size: NA; V gene: TRBV4-1; J gene: TRBJ1-5; D gene: NA; CDR3 protein: CASSQSGYGNQPQHF; CDR3 DNA: TGCGCCAGCAGCCAGTCAGGGTATGGCAATCAGCCCCAGCATTTT
clone size: NA; V gene: TRBV15; J gene: TRBJ2-7; D gene: NA; CDR3 protein: CATSREGAFTYEQYF; CDR3 DNA: TGTGCCACCAGCAGAGAGGGGGCCTTCACCTACGAGCAGTACTTC
clone size: NA; V gene: TRBV7-2; J gene: TRBJ1-2; D gene: TRBD1; CDR3 protein: CASSLNPGGSSFGYTF; CDR3 DNA: TGTGCCAGCAGCTTAAATCCAGGGGGGAGTTCCTTTGGCTACACCTTC
clone size: once; V gene: TRBV5-4; J gene: TRBJ2-5; D gene: TRBD1; CDR3 protein: CASSLARGRETQYF; CDR3 DNA: TGTGCCAGCAGCTTGGCCAGGGGGCGCGAGACCCAGTACTTC
clone size: NA; V gene: TRBV7-9; J gene: TRBJ2-5; D gene: TRBD1; CDR3 protein: CASSLTTGVETQYF; CDR3 DNA: TGTGCCAGCAGCTTGACGACAGGGGTAGAGACCCAGTACTTC
clone size: NA; V gene: TRBV5-4; J gene: TRBJ1-1; D gene: TRBD1; CDR3 protein: CASSSQGARPFGTEAFF; CDR3 DNA: TGTGCCAGCAGCTCACAGGGGGCCCGTCCCTTTGGGACTGAAGCTTTCTTT
clone size: NA; V gene: TRBV30; J gene: TRBJ1-5; D gene: NA; CDR3 protein: CAWSMGHSQPQHF; CDR3 DNA: TGTGCCTGGAGTATGGGACACAGTCAGCCCCAGCATTTT
clone size: NA; V gene: TRBV30; J gene: TRBJ2-7; D gene: TRBD2; CDR3 protein: CAWSVGVTSGKTYEQYF; CDR3 DNA: TGTGCCTGGAGTGTGGGAGTCACTAGCGGGAAAACCTACGAGCAGTACTTC
clone size: NA; V gene: TRBV30; J gene: TRBJ2-1; D gene: NA; CDR3 protein: CAWIEGLGRYNEQFF; CDR3 DNA: TGTGCCTGGATTGAGGGTCTGGGGAGATACAATGAGCAGTTCTTC
clone size: NA; V gene: TRBV30; J gene: TRBJ2-2; D gene: NA; CDR3 protein: CAWSRDGDSGELFF; CDR3 DNA: TGTGCCTGGAGTAGGGACGGGGACTCCGGGGAGCTGTTTTTT
clone size: NA; V gene: TRBV6-1; J gene: TRBJ2-7; D gene: NA; CDR3 protein: CASSEVGYEQYF; CDR3 DNA: TGTGCCAGCAGTGAAGTCGGCTACGAGCAGTACTTC
clone size: NA; V gene: TRBV28; J gene: TRBJ2-3; D gene: TRBD1; CDR3 protein: CASSFWGQGAQDTQYF; CDR3 DNA: TGTGCCAGCAGTTTTTGGGGACAGGGGGCACAAGATACGCAGTATTTT
clone size: once; V gene: TRBV19; J gene: TRBJ1-2; D gene: NA; CDR3 protein: CASSTTSRVANYGYTF; CDR3 DNA: TGTGCCAGTAGTACCACCTCCCGGGTAGCTAACTATGGCTACACCTTC
clone size: NA; V gene: TRBV30; J gene: TRBJ2-2; D gene: TRBD2; CDR3 protein: CAWSDEGGVLVGLKTGELFF; CDR3 DNA: TGTGCCTGGAGTGATGAGGGAGGGGTATTGGTCGGGTTAAAAACCGGGGAGCTGTTTTTT
clone size: NA; V gene: TRBV5-6; J gene: TRBJ1-6; D gene: TRBD1; CDR3 protein: CASSLGQGFESPLHF; CDR3 DNA: TGTGCCAGCAGCTTGGGACAGGGCTTTGAGTCACCCCTCCACTTT
clone size: NA; V gene: TRBV6-5; J gene: TRBJ2-7; D gene: TRBD2; CDR3 protein: CASRQLAPSYEQYF; CDR3 DNA: TGTGCCAGCAGACAACTAGCGCCCTCCTACGAGCAGTACTTC
clone size: NA; V gene: TRBV4-1; J gene: TRBJ1-2; D gene: NA; CDR3 protein: CASSQSQESYGYTF; CDR3 DNA: TGCGCCAGCAGCCAAAGCCAAGAGTCCTATGGCTACACCTTC
clone size: NA; V gene: TRBV5-4; J gene: TRBJ2-5; D gene: TRBD2; CDR3 protein: CASSLAQRGGQETQYF; CDR3 DNA: TGTGCCAGCAGCTTGGCGCAGCGGGGGGGTCAAGAGACCCAGTACTTC
clone size: NA; V gene: TRBV13; J gene: TRBJ1-2; D gene: TRBD1; CDR3 protein: CASSPRPGQGGSNYGYTF; CDR3 DNA: TGTGCCAGCAGCCCCCGACCAGGACAGGGGGGGTCTAACTATGGCTACACCTTC
clone size: NA; V gene: TRBV20-1; J gene: TRBJ2-7; D gene: NA; CDR3 protein: CSATVLYEQYF; CDR3 DNA: TGCAGTGCTACGGTCCTCTACGAGCAGTACTTC
clone size: NA; V gene: TRBV6-5; J gene: TRBJ2-7; D gene: TRBD2; CDR3 protein: CASRGAGDPRQYF; CDR3 DNA: TGTGCCAGCAGAGGGGCGGGGGACCCCCGGCAGTACTTC
clone size: NA; V gene: TRBV7-8; J gene: TRBJ2-1; D gene: TRBD2; CDR3 protein: CASSFMASAGGLYEQFF; CDR3 DNA: TGTGCCAGCAGCTTTATGGCGTCAGCGGGAGGGTTGTATGAGCAGTTCTTC
clone size: few; V gene: TRBV13; J gene: TRBJ1-1; D gene: NA; CDR3 protein: CASSRVRVNTEAFF; CDR3 DNA: TGTGCCAGCAGCCGCGTCAGGGTGAACACTGAAGCTTTCTTT
clone size: NA; V gene: TRBV7-2; J gene: TRBJ1-3; D gene: NA; CDR3 protein: CASSPLASSGNTIYF; CDR3 DNA: TGTGCCAGCAGCCCGCTAGCTTCCTCTGGAAACACCATATATTTT
clone size: NA; V gene: TRBV7-3; J gene: TRBJ2-1; D gene: NA; CDR3 protein: CASSLTDYNEQFF; CDR3 DNA: TGTGCCAGCAGCCTGACTGACTACAATGAGCAGTTCTTC
clone size: NA; V gene: TRBV9; J gene: TRBJ2-1; D gene: TRBD2; CDR3 protein: CASSVASGGLSDEQFF; CDR3 DNA: TGTGCCAGCAGCGTAGCTAGCGGGGGGTTAAGCGATGAGCAGTTCTTC
clone size: NA; V gene: TRBV6-1; J gene: TRBJ2-7; D gene: TRBD1; CDR3 protein: CASSDRGEQYF; CDR3 DNA: TGTGCCAGCAGCGACAGGGGCGAGCAGTACTTC
clone size: NA; V gene: TRBV5-1; J gene: TRBJ1-6; D gene: TRBD1; CDR3 protein: CASSQDRERSPLHF; CDR3 DNA: TGCGCCAGCAGCCAGGACAGGGAGCGGTCACCCCTCCACTTT
clone size: NA; V gene: TRBV7-6; J gene: TRBJ2-7; D gene: NA; CDR3 protein: CASSLVSSQRRSSYEQYF; CDR3 DNA: TGTGCCAGCAGCTTAGTATCATCCCAGCGGAGGAGCTCCTACGAGCAGTACTTC
clone size: once; V gene: TRBV5-5; J gene: TRBJ1-3; D gene: NA; CDR3 protein: CASSLTGSSGNTIYF; CDR3 DNA: TGTGCCAGCAGCTTAACAGGGAGCTCTGGAAACACCATATATTTT
clone size: NA; V gene: TRBV28; J gene: TRBJ1-5; D gene: NA; CDR3 protein: CASSPSRQLNQPQHF; CDR3 DNA: TGTGCCAGCAGTCCCTCGAGGCAGCTGAATCAGCCCCAGCATTTT
clone size: NA; V gene: TRBV14; J gene: TRBJ2-1; D gene: TRBD2; CDR3 protein: CASKLAGGPHNEQFF; CDR3 DNA: TGTGCCAGCAAACTAGCGGGAGGGCCCCACAATGAGCAGTTCTTC
clone size: NA; V gene: TRBV19; J gene: TRBJ1-5; D gene: NA; CDR3 protein: CATSPDSINQPQHF; CDR3 DNA: TGTGCCACCTCACCCGACAGTATCAATCAGCCCCAGCATTTT
clone size: NA; V gene: TRBV9; J gene: TRBJ2-3; D gene: NA; CDR3 protein: CASSVATPGSNTQYF; CDR3 DNA: TGTGCCAGCAGCGTAGCTACCCCGGGGTCGAATACGCAGTATTTT
clone size: NA; V gene: TRBV6-1; J gene: TRBJ2-7; D gene: TRBD1; CDR3 protein: CASSAGTVTYEQYF; CDR3 DNA: TGTGCCAGCAGTGCCGGGACAGTCACCTACGAGCAGTACTTC
clone size: once; V gene: TRBV9; J gene: TRBJ2-2; D gene: NA; CDR3 protein: CASSVALGAVELFF; CDR3 DNA: TGTGCCAGCAGCGTAGCTTTGGGGGCCGTGGAGCTGTTTTTT
clone size: NA; V gene: TRBV5-1; J gene: TRBJ2-6; D gene: NA; CDR3 protein: CASSGGTGANVLTF; CDR3 DNA: TGCGCCAGCAGCGGAGGGACCGGGGCCAACGTCCTGACTTTC
clone size: NA; V gene: TRBV5-1; J gene: TRBJ1-4; D gene: TRBD1; CDR3 protein: CASSPRPGTGLEKLFF; CDR3 DNA: TGCGCCAGCAGCCCGAGACCCGGGACAGGGCTGGAAAAACTGTTTTTT
clone size: NA; V gene: TRBV2; J gene: TRBJ2-1; D gene: TRBD2; CDR3 protein: CASSGRLAGIHNEQFF; CDR3 DNA: TGTGCCAGCAGTGGCCGACTAGCGGGGATCCACAATGAGCAGTTCTTC
clone size: NA; V gene: TRBV6-6; J gene: TRBJ2-7; D gene: TRBD1; CDR3 protein: CASSNLGQGLEEQYF; CDR3 DNA: TGTGCCAGCAGTAATCTGGGACAGGGCCTAGAGGAGCAGTACTTC
clone size: NA; V gene: TRBV19; J gene: TRBJ1-5; D gene: NA; CDR3 protein: CASSIAGSVNQPQHF; CDR3 DNA: TGTGCCAGTAGTATAGCGGGGTCGGTCAATCAGCCCCAGCATTTT
clone size: NA; V gene: TRBV5-5; J gene: TRBJ1-6; D gene: TRBD1; CDR3 protein: CASSSGQGSSYNSPLHF; CDR3 DNA: TGTGCCAGCAGCTCGGGACAGGGAAGCTCCTATAATTCACCCCTCCACTTT
clone size: NA; V gene: TRBV5-4; J gene: TRBJ1-1; D gene: NA; CDR3 protein: CAGSGRENTEAFF; CDR3 DNA: TGTGCCGGGAGTGGACGGGAGAACACTGAAGCTTTCTTT
clone size: NA; V gene: TRBV5-1; J gene: TRBJ1-2; D gene: NA; CDR3 protein: CASSLGVQGPGYGYTF; CDR3 DNA: TGCGCCAGCAGCTTGGGGGTTCAGGGGCCCGGCTATGGCTACACCTTC
clone size: NA; V gene: TRBV5-1; J gene: TRBJ1-5; D gene: TRBD1; CDR3 protein: CASSPETGTGHNQPQHF; CDR3 DNA: TGCGCCAGCAGCCCTGAAACCGGGACAGGGCACAATCAGCCCCAGCATTTT
clone size: NA; V gene: TRBV7-8; J gene: TRBJ2-7; D gene: TRBD1; CDR3 protein: CASSPRDSSYEQYF; CDR3 DNA: TGTGCCAGCAGCCCTCGGGACAGCTCCTACGAGCAGTACTTC
clone size: NA; V gene: TRBV27; J gene: TRBJ1-6; D gene: NA; CDR3 protein: CASSLSGFDSPLHF; CDR3 DNA: TGTGCCAGCAGTTTGTCGGGTTTCGATTCACCCCTCCACTTT
clone size: NA; V gene: TRBV7-3; J gene: TRBJ2-1; D gene: TRBD2; CDR3 protein: CASSISSGPYNEQFF; CDR3 DNA: TGTGCCAGCAGCATATCTAGCGGCCCCTACAATGAGCAGTTCTTC
clone size: NA; V gene: TRBV5-1; J gene: TRBJ1-2; D gene: NA; CDR3 protein: CASSPVELYGYTF; CDR3 DNA: TGCGCCAGCAGTCCGGTTGAACTCTATGGCTACACCTTC
clone size: NA; V gene: TRBV9; J gene: TRBJ2-5; D gene: NA; CDR3 protein: CASSVAAGVQETQYF; CDR3 DNA: TGTGCCAGCAGCGTAGCGGCAGGGGTCCAAGAGACCCAGTACTTC
clone size: NA; V gene: TRBV6-6; J gene: TRBJ1-2; D gene: TRBD1; CDR3 protein: CASSYTGDGYTF; CDR3 DNA: TGTGCCAGCAGTTATACAGGGGACGGCTACACCTTC
clone size: NA; V gene: TRBV19; J gene: TRBJ2-2; D gene: TRBD2; CDR3 protein: CASRTSGNTGELFF; CDR3 DNA: TGTGCCAGTAGAACTAGCGGAAACACCGGGGAGCTGTTTTTT